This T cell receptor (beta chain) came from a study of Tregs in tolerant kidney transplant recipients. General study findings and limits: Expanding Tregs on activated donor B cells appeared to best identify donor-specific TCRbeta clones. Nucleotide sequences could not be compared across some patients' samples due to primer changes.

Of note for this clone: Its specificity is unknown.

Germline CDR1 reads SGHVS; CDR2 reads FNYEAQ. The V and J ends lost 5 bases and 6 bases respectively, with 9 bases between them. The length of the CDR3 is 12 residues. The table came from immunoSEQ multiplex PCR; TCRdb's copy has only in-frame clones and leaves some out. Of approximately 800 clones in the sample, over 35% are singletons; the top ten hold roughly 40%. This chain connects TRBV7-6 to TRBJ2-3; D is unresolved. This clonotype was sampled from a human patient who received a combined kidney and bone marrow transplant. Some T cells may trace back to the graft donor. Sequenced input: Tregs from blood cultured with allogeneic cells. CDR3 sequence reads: CASSPPADTQYF. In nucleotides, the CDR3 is TGTGCCAGCAGCCCGCCTGCGGATACGCAGTATTTT.